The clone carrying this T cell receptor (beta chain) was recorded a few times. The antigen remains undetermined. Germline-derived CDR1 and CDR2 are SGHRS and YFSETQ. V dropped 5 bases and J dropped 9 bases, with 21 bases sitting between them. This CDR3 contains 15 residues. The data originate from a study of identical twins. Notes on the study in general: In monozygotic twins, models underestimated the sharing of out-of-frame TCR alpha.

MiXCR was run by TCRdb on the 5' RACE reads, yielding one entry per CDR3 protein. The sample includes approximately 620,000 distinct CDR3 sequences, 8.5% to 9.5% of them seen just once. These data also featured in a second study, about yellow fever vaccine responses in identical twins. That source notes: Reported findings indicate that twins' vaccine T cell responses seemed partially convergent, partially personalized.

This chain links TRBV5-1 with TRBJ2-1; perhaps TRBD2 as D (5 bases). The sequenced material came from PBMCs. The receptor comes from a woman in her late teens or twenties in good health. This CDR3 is CASSVGGSGTGEQFF. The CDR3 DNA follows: TGCGCCAGCAGTGTTGGCGGGTCCGGTACGGGTGAGCAGTTCTTC.